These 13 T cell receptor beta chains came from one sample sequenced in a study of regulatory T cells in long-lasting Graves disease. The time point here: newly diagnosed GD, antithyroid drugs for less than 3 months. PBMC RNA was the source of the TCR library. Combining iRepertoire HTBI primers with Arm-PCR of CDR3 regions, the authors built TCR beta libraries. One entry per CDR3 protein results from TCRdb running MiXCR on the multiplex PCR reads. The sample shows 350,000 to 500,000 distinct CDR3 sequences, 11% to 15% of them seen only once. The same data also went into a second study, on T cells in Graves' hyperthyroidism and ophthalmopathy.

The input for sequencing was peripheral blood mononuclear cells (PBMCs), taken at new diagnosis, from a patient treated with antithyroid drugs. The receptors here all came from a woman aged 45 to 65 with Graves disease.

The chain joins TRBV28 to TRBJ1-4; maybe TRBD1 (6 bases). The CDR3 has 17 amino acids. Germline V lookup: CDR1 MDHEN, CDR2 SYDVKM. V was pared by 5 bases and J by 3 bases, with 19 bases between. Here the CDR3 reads CASSGGQGLAANEKLFF. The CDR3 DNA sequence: TGTGCCAGCAGTGGGGGTCAGGGGCTAGCGGCTAATGAAAAACTGTTTTTT. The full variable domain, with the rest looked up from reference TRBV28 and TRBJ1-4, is DVKVTQSSRYLVKRTGEKVFLECVQDMDHENMFWYRQDPGLGLRLIYFSYDVKMKEKGDIPEGYSVSREKKERFSLILESASTNQTSMYLCASSGGQGLAANEKLFFGSGTQLSVL.

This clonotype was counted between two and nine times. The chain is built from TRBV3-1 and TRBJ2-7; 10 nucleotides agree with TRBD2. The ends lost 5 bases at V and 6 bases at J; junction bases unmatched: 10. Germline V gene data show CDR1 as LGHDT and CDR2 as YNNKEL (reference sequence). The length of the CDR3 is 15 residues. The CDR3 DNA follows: TGTGCCAGCAGCGTAGGCCTAGCGGGAGATCTCGAGCAGTACTTC. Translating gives CASSVGLAGDLEQYF.

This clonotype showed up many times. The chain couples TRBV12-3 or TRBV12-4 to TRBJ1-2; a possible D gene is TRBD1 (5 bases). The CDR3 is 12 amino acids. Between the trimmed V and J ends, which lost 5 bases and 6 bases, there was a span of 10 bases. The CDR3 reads CASSPKGNGYTF. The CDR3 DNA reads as TGTGCCAGCAGTCCCAAGGGGAATGGCTACACCTTC.

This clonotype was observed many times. The CDR3: CASSQFTGLAGVSEQFF. CDR3 bases: TGTGCCAGCAGCCAATTTACCGGACTAGCGGGAGTTAGTGAGCAGTTCTTC. The chain recombines TRBV3-1 with TRBJ2-1; 13 bases agree with TRBD2. Germline loops: CDR1 LGHDT, CDR2 YNNKEL (reference sequence). The CDR3 totals 17 residues. V was pared by 2 bases and J by 9 bases, with 10 bases of the junction left unmatched.

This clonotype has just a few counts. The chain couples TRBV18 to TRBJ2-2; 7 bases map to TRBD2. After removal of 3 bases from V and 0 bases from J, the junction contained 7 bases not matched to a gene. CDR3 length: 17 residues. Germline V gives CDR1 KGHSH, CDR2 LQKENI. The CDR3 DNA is TGTGCCAGCTCACCGTTTTCGCTAGCGGCGAACACCGGGGAGCTGTTTTTT. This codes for CASSPFSLAANTGELFF.

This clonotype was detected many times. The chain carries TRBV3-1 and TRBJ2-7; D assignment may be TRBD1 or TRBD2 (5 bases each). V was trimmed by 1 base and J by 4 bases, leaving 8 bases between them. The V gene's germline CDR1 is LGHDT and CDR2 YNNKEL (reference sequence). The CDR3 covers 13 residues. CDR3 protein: CASSQGGPYEQYF. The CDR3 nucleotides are TGTGCCAGCAGCCAAGGGGGACCTTACGAGCAGTACTTC.

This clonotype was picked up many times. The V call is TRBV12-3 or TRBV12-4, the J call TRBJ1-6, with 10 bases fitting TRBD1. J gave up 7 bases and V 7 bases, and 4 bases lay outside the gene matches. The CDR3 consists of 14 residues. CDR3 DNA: TGTGCCAGCACCGAGGACAGGGGGAATTCACCCCTCCACTTT. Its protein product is CASTEDRGNSPLHF.

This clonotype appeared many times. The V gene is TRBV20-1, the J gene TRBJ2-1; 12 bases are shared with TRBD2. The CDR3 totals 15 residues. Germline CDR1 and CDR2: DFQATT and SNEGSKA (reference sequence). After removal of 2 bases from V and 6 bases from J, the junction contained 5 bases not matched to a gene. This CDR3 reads CSARYPTSGSNEQFF. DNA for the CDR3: TGCAGTGCTAGATATCCGACTAGCGGGAGCAATGAGCAGTTCTTC.

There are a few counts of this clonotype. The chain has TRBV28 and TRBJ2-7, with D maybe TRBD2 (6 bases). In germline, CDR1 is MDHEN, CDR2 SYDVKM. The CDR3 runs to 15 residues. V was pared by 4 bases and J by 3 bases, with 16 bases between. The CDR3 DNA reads TGTGCCAGCAGTTCCCGGGGGAACCTATACTACGAGCAGTACTTC. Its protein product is CASSSRGNLYYEQYF.

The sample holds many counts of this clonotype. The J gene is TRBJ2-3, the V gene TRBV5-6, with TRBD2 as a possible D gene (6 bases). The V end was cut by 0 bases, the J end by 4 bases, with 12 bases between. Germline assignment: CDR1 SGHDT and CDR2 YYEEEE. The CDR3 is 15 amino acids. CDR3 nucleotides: TGTGCCAGCAGCTTGGGGGGGGAGGCTCCAGATACGCAGTATTTT. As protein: CASSLGGEAPDTQYF.

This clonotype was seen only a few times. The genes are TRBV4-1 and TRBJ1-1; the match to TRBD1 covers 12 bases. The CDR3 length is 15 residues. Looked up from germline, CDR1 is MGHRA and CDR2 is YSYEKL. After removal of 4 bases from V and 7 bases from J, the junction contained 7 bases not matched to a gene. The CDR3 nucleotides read TGCGCCAGCAGCCCCAGGGGACAGGGGGCGGGTGAAGCTTTCTTT. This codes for CASSPRGQGAGEAFF.

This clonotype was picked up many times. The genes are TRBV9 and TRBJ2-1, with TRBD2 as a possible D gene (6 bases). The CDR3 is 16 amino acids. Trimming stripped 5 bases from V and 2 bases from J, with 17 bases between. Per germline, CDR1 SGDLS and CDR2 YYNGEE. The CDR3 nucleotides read TGTGCCAGCAGTGACGGACGGCGGGACCCCTACAATGAGCAGTTCTTC. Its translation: CASSDGRRDPYNEQFF.

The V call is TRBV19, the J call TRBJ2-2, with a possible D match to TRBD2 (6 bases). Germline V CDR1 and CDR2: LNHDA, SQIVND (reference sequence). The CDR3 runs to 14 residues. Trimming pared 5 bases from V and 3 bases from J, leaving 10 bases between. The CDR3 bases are TGTGCCAGTAGTGCGGGGTATGACACCGGGGAGCTGTTTTTT. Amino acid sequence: CASSAGYDTGELFF.